The 27 T cell receptor beta chains below all came from one sample that was sequenced in a study of blood T cell repertoires in COVID-19. TCRdb's copy holds only in-frame clones and misses some; the assay was immunoSEQ multiplex PCR. The table shows under 300,000 clones, with more than 65% occurring only once. Sequencing was carried out using peripheral blood. The origin of the receptors is a woman aged 40-49 years who had recovered from COVID-19.

The V and J genes are TRBV19 and TRBJ1-4, with D perhaps TRBD1 (5 bases). The CDR3 length is 15 residues. The ends were cut back, 4 bases at V and 4 bases at J, with 13 bases in the middle. Germline assignment: CDR1 LNHDA and CDR2 SQIVND (reference sequence). CDR3 in amino acids: CASSRAGRGNEKLFF. For the CDR3, the DNA is TGTGCCAGTAGTAGGGCGGGACGAGGTAATGAAAAACTGTTTTTT.

This chain joins TRBV27 and TRBJ2-3; TRBD1 matches at 7 bases. With 6 bases clipped from V and 3 bases from J, the junction kept 6 bases outside the gene matches. The germline gives CDR1 MNHEY, CDR2 SMNVEV (reference sequence). This CDR3 has 14 residues. The CDR3 DNA reads TGTGCCAGCAGACAGGGGTTCGTTACAGATACGCAGTATTTT. As protein: CASRQGFVTDTQYF.

The CDR3 nucleotides are TGTGCCAGCAGTCCCCTTAGGAGCTCTGGAAACACCATATATTTT. Encoded protein: CASSPLRSSGNTIYF. The V gene is TRBV2, the J gene TRBJ1-3; D not resolved. Trimming took 5 bases from V and 0 from J, leaving 11 bases between them. Germline V gene sequence: CDR1 SNHLY, CDR2 FYNNEI. This CDR3 comprises 15 residues.

V usage is TRBV5-1 and J usage is TRBJ1-6, with TRBD1 identical over 10 bases. Germline trimming cut 4 bases from V and 1 base from J; bases unmatched to any gene: 8. CDR1 and CDR2 (germline): SGHRS, YFSETQ. This CDR3 comprises 18 residues. CDR3 nucleotide sequence: TGCGCCAGCAGCATCGGGACAGGGGTGCGGTCCTATAATTCACCCCTCCACTTT. This translates into CASSIGTGVRSYNSPLHF.

The rearrangement links TRBV7-9 to TRBJ1-1; the match to TRBD1 covers 7 bases. The CDR3 length is 14 residues. With V trimmed by 4 bases and J by 4 bases, 6 bases remained unmatched. Germline CDR1 SEHNR, CDR2 FQNEAQ (reference sequence). Here the CDR3 reads CASSYRQGSTEAFF. DNA of the CDR3: TGTGCCAGCAGCTACAGACAGGGAAGCACTGAAGCTTTCTTT.

In the case of this clone: The same CDR3 arises from other DNA sequences in this sample as well. CDR3 region: CASSPDRTGNTIYF. The CDR3 DNA reads TGTGCCAGCTCACCGGACAGGACCGGAAACACCATATATTTT. This chain connects TRBV18 to TRBJ1-3, with 7 bases matching TRBD1. This CDR3 region has 14 residues. The V gene end was trimmed by 3 bases and the J gene end by 4 bases; junction bases not matched to a gene: 3. CDR1 is KGHSH, CDR2 LQKENI, per germline.

The chain joins TRBV2 to TRBJ2-1; a possible D gene is TRBD2 (6 bases). Germline V gives CDR1 SNHLY, CDR2 FYNNEI. The length of the CDR3 is 15 residues. Trimming took 6 bases from V and 0 from J, leaving 12 bases between them. The CDR3 here is CASRVSGSSYNEQFF. CDR3 DNA: TGTGCCAGCAGAGTTAGCGGCAGCTCCTACAATGAGCAGTTCTTC.

This sequence joins TRBV6-5 and TRBJ1-1, with 7 bases lining up with TRBD1. The CDR3 extends over 14 amino acids. V dropped 5 bases and J dropped 3; count of bases not matched to a gene: 6. Germline V gene sequence: CDR1 MNHEY, CDR2 SVGAGI. The CDR3 loop is CASSQMTGHTEAFF. The CDR3 DNA reads TGTGCCAGCAGTCAGATGACAGGGCACACTGAAGCTTTCTTT.

This rearrangement joins TRBV15 to TRBJ1-2, with a tentative D call TRBD1 (6 bases). This CDR3 is 14 amino acids long. Per the germline V gene, CDR1 is LNHNV and CDR2 is YYDKDF (reference sequence). The V and J ends lost 2 bases and 1 base respectively, with 8 bases between them. Here the CDR3 DNA reads TGTGCCACCAGCAGACTAGGGGGTAACTATGGCTACACCTTC. Translated: CATSRLGGNYGYTF.

J is TRBJ1-1 and V is TRBV28; D is perhaps TRBD1 (6 bases). Trimming cost V 6 bases and J 4 bases, with 27 bases left between them. In germline, CDR1 is MDHEN, CDR2 SYDVKM. CDR3 size: 18 residues. CDR3 nucleotides: TGTGCCAGCAGCCAGGGGATGGGCAGAGAGGATTGGATCACTGAAGCTTTCTTT. Residues: CASSQGMGREDWITEAFF.

This chain joins TRBV3-1 (or the pseudogene TRBV3-2) and TRBJ2-1; 10 bases line up with TRBD2. The CDR3 sequence is 16 residues long. After removal of 2 bases from V and 4 bases from J, the junction contained 5 bases not matched to a gene. The germline V gene encodes CDR1 LGHDT and CDR2 YNNKEL (reference sequence). CDR3 sequence (DNA): TGTGCCAGCAGCCAAATCCATAGCGGGGGGTACAATGAGCAGTTCTTC. It yields the protein CASSQIHSGGYNEQFF.

This clone was detected only once. The rearrangement uses TRBV7-8 and TRBJ1-1; D is uncertain. V gave up 8 bases and J gave up 1 base, with 17 bases separating them. The CDR3 is 15 amino acids. From germline, CDR1 is SGHVS and CDR2 FQNEAQ. CDR3 sequence (DNA): TGTGCCAGCGGAGAAACGAGGCAGTCGAACACTGAAGCTTTCTTT. Its protein product is CASGETRQSNTEAFF. Full variable domain (outside the CDR3, taken from reference TRBV7-8 and TRBJ1-1): GAGVSQSPRYKVAKRGQDVALRCDPISGHVSLFWYQQALGQGPEFLTYFQNEAQLDKSGLPSDRFFAERPEGSVSTLKIQRTQQEDSAVYLCASGETRQSNTEAFFGQGTRLTVV.

This rearrangement joins TRBV29-1 to TRBJ2-3; tentatively, D is TRBD1 (6 bases). The CDR3 extends over 14 amino acids. The V and J ends lost 5 bases and 1 base respectively, with 13 bases between them. Germline V gives CDR1 SQVTM, CDR2 ANQGSEA. CDR3 loop: CSVLGGMGTDTQYF. The DNA of the CDR3 is TGCAGCGTTCTAGGGGGAATGGGCACAGATACGCAGTATTTT.

V usage is TRBV5-1 and J usage is TRBJ2-5; 8 bases fit TRBD2. Germline V gene lookup returns CDR1 SGHRS and CDR2 YFSETQ. The CDR3 has 16 residues. Germline trimming cut 2 bases from V and 2 bases from J; bases unmatched to any gene: 8. The CDR3 sequence is CASSLAMTSAQETQYF. CDR3 DNA: TGCGCCAGCAGCTTAGCAATGACTAGCGCGCAAGAGACCCAGTACTTC.

J is TRBJ1-1 and V is TRBV2, with D perhaps TRBD1 (6 bases). The CDR3 length is 20 residues. Trimming shortened V by 11 bases and J by 4 bases, and 38 bases separated the two germline ends. Germline CDR1 reads SNHLY; CDR2 reads FYNNEI. This CDR3 reads CALLLWTAEGNSRGGTEAFF. The CDR3 coding sequence is TGTGCCCTTCTTCTCTGGACAGCCGAGGGGAATTCGCGGGGGGGCACTGAAGCTTTCTTT.

This clone came up a few times. The rearrangement links TRBV28 to TRBJ2-1; 7 bases map to TRBD2. CDR1 is MDHEN, CDR2 SYDVKM, per germline. The junction had 8 bases not matched to a gene; V was cut back by 2 bases and J by 4 bases. This CDR3 is built from 16 residues. The CDR3 is CASSLMMGRGYNEQFF. The CDR3, as DNA: TGTGCCAGCAGTTTAATGATGGGGCGGGGGTACAATGAGCAGTTCTTC.

This clone was picked up many times. The chain couples TRBV12-3 or TRBV12-4 to TRBJ1-4; D is perhaps TRBD1 (6 bases). V was cut by 5 bases and J by 6 bases, with 10 bases left in between. CDR3 length: 13 amino acids. CDR3: CASSRQDHEKLFF. The CDR3 bases are TGTGCCAGCAGTCGACAGGACCATGAAAAACTGTTTTTT.

The gene calls are TRBV19 and TRBJ2-5, with 7 bases identical to TRBD1. The V gene end was trimmed by 7 bases and the J gene end by 5 bases; junction bases not matched to a gene: 10. The germline gives CDR1 LNHDA, CDR2 SQIVND (reference sequence). The CDR3 runs 14 residues. The CDR3 region is CASNRGREYETQYF. CDR3 nucleotide sequence: TGTGCCAGTAACAGGGGCAGGGAGTATGAGACCCAGTACTTC.

About this clone itself: One end of the junction does not line up with germline, which may come from a read error. The chain employs TRBV3-1 (or the pseudogene TRBV3-2) and TRBJ2-5; a possible D gene is TRBD2 (5 bases). The CDR3 runs to 12 residues. Germline CDR1 reads LGHDT; CDR2 reads YNNKEL (reference sequence). The CDR3 region has the DNA TGTGCCAGCAGCCAAACGCCTCCTAGGAGGAACTTC. Translated: CASSQTPPRRNF.

The chain combines TRBV27 with TRBJ2-5; D may be TRBD1 (6 bases). Trimming cost V 2 bases and J 5 bases, with 15 bases left between them. The CDR3 is 15 residues long. CDR1 is MNHEY and CDR2 is SMNVEV in the germline V gene (reference sequence). The CDR3: CASSLSFEGVETQYF. The CDR3 DNA follows: TGTGCCAGCAGTTTAAGTTTCGAGGGGGTGGAGACCCAGTACTTC.

The table lists this clone with a count of one. The sample contains more than one DNA sequence encoding this CDR3. The CDR3, as DNA: TGTGCCAGCAGCCACAGCTCCTACGAGCAGTACTTC. Protein sequence: CASSHSSYEQYF. The genes are TRBV3-1 (or the pseudogene TRBV3-2) and TRBJ2-7; D uncertain. The CDR3 is 12 amino acids. V lost 3 bases and J lost 0, with 3 bases in between. CDR1 is LGHDT and CDR2 is YNNKEL in the germline V gene (reference sequence).

The chain has TRBV5-1 and TRBJ2-2; TRBD1 matches at 9 bases. The germline gives CDR1 SGHRS, CDR2 YFSETQ. This CDR3 region has 17 residues. Trimming took 4 bases from V and 4 from J; bases not matched to a gene: 11. The chain's CDR3 is CASSHRGRAVGTGELFF. CDR3 bases: TGCGCCAGCAGCCACAGGGGGCGCGCAGTCGGCACCGGGGAGCTGTTTTTT.

This clone has only a few counts. The chain recombines TRBV7-2 with TRBJ2-5; D might be TRBD2 (5 bases). Trimming took off 3 bases at V and 4 bases at J, with 9 bases between the two ends. The CDR3 is made up of 13 amino acids. In germline, CDR1 is SGHTA, CDR2 FQGNSA. The CDR3 sequence is CASSFEGRETQYF. The CDR3 DNA sequence: TGTGCCAGCAGCTTTGAGGGCCGAGAGACCCAGTACTTC.

The rearrangement links TRBV5-1 to TRBJ2-3, with D possibly TRBD2 on 7 matching bases. This CDR3 has 13 residues. Per the germline V gene, CDR1 is SGHRS and CDR2 is YFSETQ. The V and J ends lost 2 bases and 7 bases respectively, with 11 bases between them. CDR3 sequence (DNA): TGCGCCAGCAGCTTCGGGGGGCCGAATACGCAGTATTTT. Translation: CASSFGGPNTQYF.

This chain joins TRBV11-2 and TRBJ1-2; 11 bases are a match to TRBD1. V shed 3 bases and J 2 bases; nucleotides not matched to a gene: 8. The germline gives CDR1 SGHAT, CDR2 FQNNGV. The CDR3 has 17 amino acids. The CDR3 DNA reads TGTGCCAGCAGCTTTCATATGGGACAGGGGGTAAACTATGGCTACACCTTC. It translates to CASSFHMGQGVNYGYTF.

The V and J genes are TRBV7-9 and TRBJ2-1; D may be TRBD1 (5 bases). Germline assignment: CDR1 SEHNR and CDR2 FQNEAQ (reference sequence). Trimming took off 2 bases at V and 3 bases at J, with 11 bases between the two ends. This CDR3 contains 15 residues. CDR3 in amino acids: CASSLQGGFYNEQFF. CDR3 DNA: TGTGCCAGCAGCTTACAGGGTGGTTTCTACAATGAGCAGTTCTTC. Full variable domain (missing parts from reference TRBV7-9 and TRBJ2-1): DTGVSQNPRHKITKRGQNVTFRCDPISEHNRLYWYRQTLGQGPEFLTYFQNEAQLEKSRLLSDRFSAERPKGSFSTLEIQRTEQGDSAMYLCASSLQGGFYNEQFFGPGTRLTVL.

Notes on this clone: Other DNA sequences within the sample encode an identical CDR3. The chain couples TRBV6-5 to TRBJ1-5; TRBD1 agrees at 9 bases. Germline-derived CDR1 and CDR2 are MNHEY and SVGAGI. V trimming: 5 bases; J trimming: 4 bases; junction bases outside the gene matches: 3. The CDR3 runs to 14 residues. The CDR3 loop reads CASSRDRGNQPQHF. The CDR3 DNA sequence: TGTGCCAGCAGTCGAGACAGGGGGAATCAGCCCCAGCATTTT.